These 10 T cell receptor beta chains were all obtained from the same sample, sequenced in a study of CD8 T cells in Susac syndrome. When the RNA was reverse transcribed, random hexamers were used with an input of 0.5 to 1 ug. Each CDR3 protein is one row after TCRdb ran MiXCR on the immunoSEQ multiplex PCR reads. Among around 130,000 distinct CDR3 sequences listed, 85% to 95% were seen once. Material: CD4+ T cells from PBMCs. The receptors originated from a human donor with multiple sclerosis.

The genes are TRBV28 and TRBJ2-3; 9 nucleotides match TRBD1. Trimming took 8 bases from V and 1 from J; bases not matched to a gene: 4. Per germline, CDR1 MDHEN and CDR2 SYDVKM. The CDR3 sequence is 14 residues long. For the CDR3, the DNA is TGTGCCAGCGCCCGGACAGGGGGCACAGATACGCAGTATTTT. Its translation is CASARTGGTDTQYF.

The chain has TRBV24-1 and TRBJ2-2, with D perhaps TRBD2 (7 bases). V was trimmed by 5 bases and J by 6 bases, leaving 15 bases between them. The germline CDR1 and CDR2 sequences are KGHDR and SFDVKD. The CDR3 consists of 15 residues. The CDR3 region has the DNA TGTGCCACCAGTGCTCTTCTGCGGGGGCCCGGGGAGCTGTTTTTT. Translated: CATSALLRGPGELFF.

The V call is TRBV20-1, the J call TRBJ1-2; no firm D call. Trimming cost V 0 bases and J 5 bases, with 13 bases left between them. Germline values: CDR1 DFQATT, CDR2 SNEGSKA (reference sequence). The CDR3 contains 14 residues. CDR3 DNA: TGCAGTGCTAGAGACCCCGGGTTGGAATATGGCTACACCTTC. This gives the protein CSARDPGLEYGYTF.

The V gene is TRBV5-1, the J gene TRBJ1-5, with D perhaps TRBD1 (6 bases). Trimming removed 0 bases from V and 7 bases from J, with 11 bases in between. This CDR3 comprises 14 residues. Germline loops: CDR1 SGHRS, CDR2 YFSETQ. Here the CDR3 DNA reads TGCGCCAGCAGCTTGGAGGGGGTAGGGCAGCCCCAGCATTTT. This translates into CASSLEGVGQPQHF. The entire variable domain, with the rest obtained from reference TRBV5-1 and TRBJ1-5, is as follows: KAGVTQTPRYLIKTRGQQVTLSCSPISGHRSVSWYQQTPGQGLQFLFEYFSETQRNKGNFPGRFSGRQFSNSRSEMNVSTLELGDSALYLCASSLEGVGQPQHFGDGTRLSIL.

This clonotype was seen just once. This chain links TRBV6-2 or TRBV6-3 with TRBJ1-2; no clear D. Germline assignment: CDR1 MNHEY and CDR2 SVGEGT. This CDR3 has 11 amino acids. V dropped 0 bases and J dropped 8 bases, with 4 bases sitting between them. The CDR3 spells CASSYSKGYTF. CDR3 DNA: TGTGCCAGCAGTTACTCGAAGGGCTACACCTTC.

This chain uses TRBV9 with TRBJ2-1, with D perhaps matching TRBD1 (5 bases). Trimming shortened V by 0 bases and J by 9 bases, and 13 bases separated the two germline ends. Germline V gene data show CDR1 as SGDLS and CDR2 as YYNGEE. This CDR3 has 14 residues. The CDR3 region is CASSVDQARGEQFF. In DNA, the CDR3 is TGTGCCAGCAGCGTAGATCAGGCTAGGGGTGAGCAGTTCTTC.

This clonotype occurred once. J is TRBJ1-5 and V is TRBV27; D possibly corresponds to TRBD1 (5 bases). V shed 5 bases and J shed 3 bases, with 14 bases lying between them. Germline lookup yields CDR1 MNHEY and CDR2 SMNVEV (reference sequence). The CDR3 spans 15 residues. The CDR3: CASSPAGAYNQPQHF. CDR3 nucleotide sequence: TGTGCCAGCAGTCCCGCCGGGGCCTACAATCAGCCCCAGCATTTT.

Here the CDR3 reads CASSIGTAQETQYF. Written as DNA, the CDR3 is TGTGCCAGTAGTATAGGGACTGCTCAAGAGACCCAGTACTTC. V is TRBV19 and J is TRBJ2-5; maybe TRBD2 (5 bases). Germline CDR1 is LNHDA and CDR2 is SQIVND (reference sequence). Trimming left V 1 base short and J 2 bases short, with 8 bases between. The CDR3 contains 14 residues.

The CDR3 DNA reads TGTGCCAGCAGTGGACAGGGGACAACTGAAGCTTTCTTT. Protein: CASSGQGTTEAFF. The rearrangement uses TRBV27 and TRBJ1-1; 9 bases map to TRBD1. V was clipped by 5 bases and J by 5 bases; unmatched bases: 3. Germline CDR1 is MNHEY and CDR2 is SMNVEV (reference sequence). The CDR3 length is 13 residues.

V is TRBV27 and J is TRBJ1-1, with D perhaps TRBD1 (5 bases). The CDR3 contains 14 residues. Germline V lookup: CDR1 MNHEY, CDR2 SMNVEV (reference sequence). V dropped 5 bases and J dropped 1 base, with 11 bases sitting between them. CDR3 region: CASSRNTGNTEAFF. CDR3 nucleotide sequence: TGTGCCAGCAGTCGGAACACAGGGAACACTGAAGCTTTCTTT.